This passage covers 7 T cell receptor beta chains from one sample sequenced in a study of metastatic and nonmetastatic thyroid tumors. Not a single patient had been given any form of treatment at any point before undergoing thyroid surgery. Using MiXCR, TCRdb reanalyzed the PCR reads. The profile shows 40,000 to 50,000 clones, around 4% of them singletons. Sequenced input: blood. The receptors stem from a female donor with papillary thyroid cancer or a benign thyroid nodule (not recorded which). Some clones in this sample may be carry-over from other donors' samples.

V is TRBV12-3 or TRBV12-4 and J is TRBJ2-1; the D gene is possibly TRBD2 (6 bases). With 7 bases removed from V and 4 bases from J, the gap between germline ends came to 17 bases. This CDR3 comprises 15 residues. The CDR3 loop reads CASTEYSGRYNEQFF. The CDR3 nucleotides are TGTGCCAGCACCGAATATAGTGGGAGGTACAATGAGCAGTTCTTC.

This chain connects TRBV7-3 to TRBJ2-5, with D possibly matching TRBD2 (6 bases). Per the germline V gene, CDR1 is SGHTA and CDR2 is FQGTGA. CDR3 length equals 13 residues. Trimming took 6 bases from V and 1 from J, leaving 9 bases between them. The CDR3: CASSYGGQETQYF. CDR3 DNA: TGTGCCAGCAGTTACGGGGGCCAAGAGACCCAGTACTTC.

This clone was counted between two and nine times. The chain joins TRBV6-5 to TRBJ2-3; TRBD2 matches 7 bases. Germline V gene lookup returns CDR1 MNHEY and CDR2 SVGAGI. The CDR3 length is 16 residues. V gave up 7 bases and J gave up 1 base; unmatched junction bases: 11. The CDR3 DNA follows: TGTGCCAGCATGTACCGACTAGCCTCACGCACAGATACGCAGTATTTT. It codes for CASMYRLASRTDTQYF.

This clone has a handful of counts. The same CDR3 can be traced to other DNA sequences in this sample. The rearrangement joins TRBV29-1 to TRBJ2-7; D gene uncertain. The germline V and J ends were trimmed by 3 bases and 0 bases, with 12 bases remaining between them. The germline CDR1 and CDR2 sequences are SQVTM and ANQGSEA. CDR3 length: 14 residues. The CDR3 loop is CSVEYPFGSYEQYF. The DNA for the CDR3 is TGCAGCGTTGAGTACCCATTTGGCTCCTACGAGCAGTACTTC.

Ten or more counts support this clone. Other DNA sequences within the sample encode an identical CDR3. V usage is TRBV27 and J usage is TRBJ1-6; TRBD1 aligns across 10 bases. The junction had 3 bases not matched to a gene; V was cut back by 4 bases and J by 6 bases. Looked up from germline, CDR1 is MNHEY and CDR2 is SMNVEV (reference sequence). This CDR3 has 15 residues. The CDR3 reads CASSSRTGGNSPLHF. CDR3 bases: TGTGCCAGCAGTTCGAGGACAGGGGGTAATTCACCCCTCCACTTT.

The CDR3 coding sequence is TGTGCCAGCAGTTACGCGCGGCCTTACACTGAAGCTTTCTTT. It codes for CASSYARPYTEAFF. This sequence joins TRBV6-5 and TRBJ1-1; D not certain. Germline assignment: CDR1 MNHEY and CDR2 SVGAGI. The CDR3 has 14 residues. V was pared by 2 bases and J by 3 bases, with 10 bases between.

This clone has ten or more counts. The J gene is TRBJ2-1, the V gene TRBV5-4, with no clear D. The CDR3 totals 12 residues. CDR1 SGHNT and CDR2 YYREEE come from the germline V gene (reference sequence). The V and J ends lost 2 bases and 9 bases respectively, with 9 bases between them. CDR3 in amino acids: CASSFTESEQFF. The CDR3 DNA follows: TGTGCCAGCAGCTTCACGGAGAGTGAGCAGTTCTTC.